These 14 T cell receptor beta chains were sequenced from one sample in a study of cytomegalovirus exposure and HLA in healthy donors. PCR used 60 Vbeta primers and 13 Jbeta primers. Using immunoSEQ multiplex PCR, the repertoire was profiled, and TCRdb retains in-frame clones only, with some absent. The table records around 180,000 clones, roughly 87% of them present only once. Sequencing used PBMCs. The receptors originated from a woman between 45 and 65 years old in good health and CMV-seronegative.

The rearrangement joins TRBV2 to TRBJ2-2; 9 bases align to TRBD2. CDR3 length: 16 residues. V trimming: 10 bases; J trimming: 4 bases; junction bases outside the gene matches: 13. Germline V gene lookup returns CDR1 SNHLY and CDR2 FYNNEI. CDR3 protein: CATRGRASGTTGELFF. DNA of the CDR3: TGTGCCACCCGGGGTAGGGCTAGCGGGACCACCGGGGAGCTGTTTTTT.

This clone was counted only a few times. This chain uses TRBV7-2 with TRBJ2-5; TRBD2 is a possible D gene (5 bases). This CDR3 has 16 amino acids. Germline V CDR1 and CDR2: SGHTA, FQGNSA. V dropped 5 bases and J dropped 5 bases, with 21 bases sitting between them. Written as DNA, the CDR3 is TGTGCCAGCAGCCACAGACCTGGGCCTGAGGGTGAGACCCAGTACTTC. Protein: CASSHRPGPEGETQYF.

The chain is built from TRBV6-5 and TRBJ2-7, with TRBD1 matching 9 bases. Germline values: CDR1 MNHEY, CDR2 SVGAGI. The CDR3 contains 15 residues. V shed 5 bases, J shed 6 bases, and the junction held 11 bases outside the gene matches. The CDR3: CASSRGDRVSAEQYF. CDR3 DNA sequence: TGTGCCAGCAGTAGGGGGGACAGGGTATCTGCCGAGCAGTACTTC.

The V call is TRBV28, the J call TRBJ1-4; D is perhaps TRBD1 (5 bases). The germline gives CDR1 MDHEN, CDR2 SYDVKM. V was pared by 0 bases and J by 1 base, with 9 bases between. The CDR3 runs to 16 residues. The CDR3 bases are TGTGCCAGCAGTTTATGGGGGCAGGGAACTAATGAAAAACTGTTTTTT. Protein: CASSLWGQGTNEKLFF.

The chain is built from TRBV18 and TRBJ2-3, with TRBD2 matching 7 bases. Germline loops: CDR1 KGHSH, CDR2 LQKENI. There are 15 residues in the CDR3. V dropped 3 bases and J dropped 2; count of bases not matched to a gene: 5. CDR3 loop: CASSPGTTLTDTQYF. The DNA for the CDR3 is TGTGCCAGCTCACCCGGGACTACGCTCACAGATACGCAGTATTTT.

This chain joins TRBV10-3 and TRBJ1-1, with 7 bases that match TRBD1. The CDR3 has 15 residues. After removal of 6 bases from V and 0 bases from J, the junction contained 7 bases not matched to a gene. Germline-derived CDR1 and CDR2 are ENHRY and SYGVKD. The CDR3 is CAIRPGTDMNTEAFF. The CDR3 coding sequence is TGTGCCATCAGGCCCGGGACAGACATGAACACTGAAGCTTTCTTT.

The V and J genes are TRBV21-1 and TRBJ2-7; the D segment call TRBD2 is taken from the table without a DNA check. TRBV21-1 has pseudogene status. This CDR3 is built from 17 residues. CDR3 region: CASSKVALGLLAYEQYF. CDR3 DNA sequence: TGTGCCAGCAGCAAAGTAGCTTTAGGATTACTAGCCTACGAGCAGTACTTC.

The gene calls are TRBV29-1 and TRBJ1-5; 7 nucleotides agree with TRBD1. J was trimmed by 4 bases and V by 7 bases; bases with no gene match: 4. This CDR3 contains 12 residues. From germline, CDR1 is SQVTM and CDR2 ANQGSEA. In DNA, the CDR3 is TGCAGCGCCGGGACAGAGAATCAGCCCCAGCATTTT. Its protein is CSAGTENQPQHF.

The V call is TRBV5-1, the J call TRBJ2-7; D is possibly TRBD2 (5 bases). Germline CDR1 and CDR2: SGHRS and YFSETQ. Trimming removed 0 bases at V and 6 bases at J, with 7 bases between. The CDR3 extends over 12 amino acids. CDR3 nucleotide sequence: TGCGCCAGCAGCTTGGTCCGGGGCGAGCAGTACTTC. This encodes CASSLVRGEQYF.

The chain combines TRBV5-1 with TRBJ1-1, with TRBD1 matching over 7 bases. V lost 1 base to trimming and J lost 4 bases; unmatched junction nucleotides: 13. Germline V gene sequence: CDR1 SGHRS, CDR2 YFSETQ. This CDR3 has 17 amino acids. The CDR3 DNA is TGCGCCAGCAGCTTGACATTAAGACAGGGAAGCAGCACTGAAGCTTTCTTT. This encodes CASSLTLRQGSSTEAFF.

This clone has just a few counts. J is TRBJ1-2 and V is TRBV28; 8 positions match TRBD1. Germline V gene lookup returns CDR1 MDHEN and CDR2 SYDVKM. The CDR3 contains 16 residues. The V and J ends lost 2 bases and 5 bases, in that order; junction bases with no gene match: 10. The CDR3 protein is CASSLQIAGQEYGYTF. CDR3 nucleotide sequence: TGTGCCAGCAGTTTACAAATCGCGGGACAGGAGTATGGCTACACCTTC.

The chain recombines TRBV28 with TRBJ1-1, with D unclear. The V end was cut by 10 bases, the J end by 5 bases, with 20 bases between. The CDR3 consists of 14 residues. CDR1 is MDHEN and CDR2 is SYDVKM in the germline V gene. CDR3 in DNA: TGTGCCACCGTGAGAGACATCATGCGAACTGAAGCTTTCTTT. Translating it yields CATVRDIMRTEAFF.

V usage is TRBV5-1 and J usage is TRBJ2-6; D gene uncertain. The CDR3 loop spans 18 amino acids. Germline V CDR1 and CDR2: SGHRS, YFSETQ. Trimming left V 0 bases short and J 3 bases short, with 16 bases between. CDR3 coding DNA: TGCGCCAGCAGCTTGGTTGTCAGTGCCTCTCGTGGGGCCAACGTCCTGACTTTC. Its translation is CASSLVVSASRGANVLTF.

The chain joins TRBV28 to TRBJ1-2, with D perhaps matching TRBD1 (6 bases). The CDR3 sequence is 16 residues long. In germline, CDR1 is MDHEN, CDR2 SYDVKM. Trimming took off 4 bases at V and 7 bases at J, with 22 bases between the two ends. The CDR3 reads CASSSSTQGWLGGYTF. In DNA, the CDR3 is TGTGCCAGCAGTTCGTCGACGCAGGGGTGGTTGGGTGGCTACACCTTC.